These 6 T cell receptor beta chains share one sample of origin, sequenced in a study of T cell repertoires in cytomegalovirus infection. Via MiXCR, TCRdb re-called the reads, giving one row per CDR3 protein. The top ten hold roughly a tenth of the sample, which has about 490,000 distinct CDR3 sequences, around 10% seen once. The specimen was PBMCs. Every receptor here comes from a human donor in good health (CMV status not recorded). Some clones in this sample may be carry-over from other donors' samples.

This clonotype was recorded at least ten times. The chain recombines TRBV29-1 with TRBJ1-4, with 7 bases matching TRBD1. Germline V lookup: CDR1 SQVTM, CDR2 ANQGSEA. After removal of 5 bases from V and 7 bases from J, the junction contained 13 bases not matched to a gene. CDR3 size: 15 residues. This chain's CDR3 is CSVISNRGEGEKLFF. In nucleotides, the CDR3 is TGCAGCGTTATATCTAACAGGGGAGAAGGTGAAAAACTGTTTTTT. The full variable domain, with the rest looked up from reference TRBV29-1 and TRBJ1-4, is SAVISQKPSRDICQRGTSLTIQCQVDSQVTMMFWYRQQPGQSLTLIATANQGSEATYESGFVIDKFPISRPNLTFSTLTVSNMSPEDSSIYLCSVISNRGEGEKLFFGSGTQLSVL.

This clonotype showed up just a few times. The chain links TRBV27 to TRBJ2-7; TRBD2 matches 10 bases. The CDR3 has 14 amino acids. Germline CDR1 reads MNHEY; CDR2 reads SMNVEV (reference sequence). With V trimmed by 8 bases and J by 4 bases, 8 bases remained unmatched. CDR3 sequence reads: CASSSSGRRYEQYF. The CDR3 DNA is TGTGCCAGCTCTTCTAGCGGGAGAAGGTACGAGCAGTACTTC.

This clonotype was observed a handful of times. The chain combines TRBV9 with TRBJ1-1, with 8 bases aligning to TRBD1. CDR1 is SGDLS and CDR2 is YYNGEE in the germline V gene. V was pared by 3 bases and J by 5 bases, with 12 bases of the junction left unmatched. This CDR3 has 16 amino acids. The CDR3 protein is CASSATTQGAGTEAFF. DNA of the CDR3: TGTGCCAGCAGCGCGACCACCCAGGGGGCGGGGACTGAAGCTTTCTTT. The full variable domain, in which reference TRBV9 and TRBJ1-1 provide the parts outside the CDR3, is DSGVTQTPKHLITATGQRVTLRCSPRSGDLSVYWYQQSLDQGLQFLIQYYNGEERAKGNILERFSAQQFPDLHSELNLSSLELGDSALYFCASSATTQGAGTEAFFGQGTRLTVV.

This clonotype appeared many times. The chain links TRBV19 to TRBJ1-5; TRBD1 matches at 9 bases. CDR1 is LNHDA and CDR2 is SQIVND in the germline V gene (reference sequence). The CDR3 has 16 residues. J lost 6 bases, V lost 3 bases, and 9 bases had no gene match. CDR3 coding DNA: TGTGCCAGTAGTATCGGGACAGGGTGGAACGGTCAGCCCCAGCATTTT. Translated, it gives CASSIGTGWNGQPQHF.

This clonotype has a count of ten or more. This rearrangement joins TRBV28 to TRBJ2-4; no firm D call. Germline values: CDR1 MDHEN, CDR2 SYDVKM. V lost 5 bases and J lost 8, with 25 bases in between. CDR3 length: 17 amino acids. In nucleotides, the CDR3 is TGTGCCAGCAGTCCCCAAGAGACTCCGCCTGTTAACTACATTCAGTACTTC. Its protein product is CASSPQETPPVNYIQYF.

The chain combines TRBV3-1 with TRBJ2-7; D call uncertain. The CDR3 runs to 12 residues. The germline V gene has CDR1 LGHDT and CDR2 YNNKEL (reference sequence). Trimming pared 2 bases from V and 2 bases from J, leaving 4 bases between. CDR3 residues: CASSQSAYEQYF. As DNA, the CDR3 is TGTGCCAGCAGCCAATCGGCCTACGAGCAGTACTTC.